A selection of T cell receptor beta chains follows, all from one sample in a study of blood T cell repertoires in COVID-19. Produced via immunoSEQ multiplex PCR; TCRdb's table is partial and in-frame only. Altogether fewer than 200,000 clones are present, 84% being singletons, with the ten largest covering around 7.6%. Sequenced sample: peripheral blood. Receptors were obtained from a man between 40 and 49 years old who had recovered from COVID-19. CDR3s leave out the opening cysteine and the closing phenylalanine or tryptophan. The size field is filled for only some rows; it gives once, few, many or a size class.

V	length	J	size	CDR3
TRBV4-1	16	TRBJ2-1	-	ASSLRRSGSGGLNEQF
TRBV12-3/TRBV12-4	11	TRBJ2-1	few	ASSLGGGHEQF
TRBV5-4	12	TRBJ1-3	-	ASSLGSDGNTIY
TRBV27	11	TRBJ2-7	-	ASSARSSYEQY
TRBV9	11	TRBJ1-6	-	ASSDGYNSPLH
TRBV30	11	TRBJ1-2	-	AWNRQGGFGYT
TRBV6-5	11	TRBJ1-5	-	ASTRDSNQPQH
TRBV12-3/TRBV12-4	11	TRBJ1-5	once	ASSTGGNQPQH
TRBV19	11	TRBJ2-7	-	ASSRRGGYEQY
TRBV9	13	TRBJ2-7	-	ASSVGGGRAYEQY
TRBV6-2/TRBV6-3	11	TRBJ1-1	-	ASSGTGGSEAF
TRBV30	11	TRBJ2-5	-	AWRLAGAGTQY
TRBV11-3	14	TRBJ2-3	once	ASSLDLWQGRDTQY
TRBV9	12	TRBJ1-3	-	ASSVAEPGNTIY
TRBV7-2	12	TRBJ1-4	-	ASSSDRGNEKLF
TRBV4-3	15	TRBJ2-1	-	ASSQDGLAGGKNEQF
TRBV9	13	TRBJ2-1	-	ASSVSGTPYNEQF
TRBV6-6	13	TRBJ2-2	-	ASSYASRAIGELF
TRBV2	13	TRBJ2-3	-	ASRFASGVTDTQY
TRBV7-6	16	TRBJ2-7	-	ASSPVRGGRATTYEQY
TRBV24-1	10	TRBJ2-7	-	ATGEAPNEQY
TRBV19	11	TRBJ2-5	-	ASSIGFEETQY
TRBV12-5	12	TRBJ2-7	few	ASGELQGAGEQY
TRBV10-3	11	TRBJ1-6	few	AISEESGSPLH
TRBV3-1/TRBV3-2	12	TRBJ2-5	-	ASTQRGSGETQY
TRBV5-5	14	TRBJ2-1	-	ASAGLAAFSYNEQF
TRBV4-2	14	TRBJ1-5	-	ASSQVFARDNQPQH
TRBV6-6	8	TRBJ1-1	-	ASSSAEAF
TRBV24-1	11	TRBJ2-7	-	ATSEAGAYEQY
TRBV30	9	TRBJ2-7	-	AWSPGYEQY
TRBV19	14	TRBJ2-2	-	ASTYRGLADTGELF
TRBV5-6	12	TRBJ2-3	once	ASSLVQTPDTQY
TRBV19	12	TRBJ2-7	once	ASSIVGGSREQY
TRBV28	14	TRBJ1-5	-	ASIHRTGQVNQPQH
TRBV5-4	16	TRBJ2-3	-	ASSLPHGLAGSTDTQY
TRBV5-5	11	TRBJ2-5	-	ASSSRQGETQY
TRBV5-5	12	TRBJ1-2	once	ASSFGTEDYGYT
TRBV5-1	13	TRBJ2-5	-	ASSLGTGAQETQY
TRBV5-6	13	TRBJ1-2	-	ASSGPGLHNYGYT
TRBV11-3	11	TRBJ1-1	-	ASSLWGGTEAF
TRBV6-4	11	TRBJ2-1	once	ASAPGQGYEQF
TRBV15	11	TRBJ1-5	-	ATSRRQHQPQH
TRBV5-6	14	TRBJ2-2	-	ASSLEVAANTGELF
TRBV29-1	11	TRBJ2-7	-	SVAAGGPYEQY
TRBV27	12	TRBJ1-1	-	ASSPSFPNTEAF